These 8 T cell receptor beta chains were all obtained from the same sample, sequenced in a study of blood T cell repertoires in COVID-19. The repertoire was sequenced with immunoSEQ multiplex PCR; TCRdb's copy has only in-frame clones and lacks some. The sample lists about 170,000 clones, roughly four fifths occurring once. The sequencing input was peripheral blood. The receptors here all came from a woman aged 80 or over with acute or convalescent COVID-19.

The gene calls are TRBV14 and TRBJ2-1, with 7 bases matching TRBD1. Germline lookup yields CDR1 SGHDN and CDR2 FVKESK. The V gene end was trimmed by 2 bases and the J gene end by 5 bases; junction bases not matched to a gene: 6. The CDR3 is 15 amino acids. CDR3 in DNA: TGTGCCAGCAGCCAATTCCGGGACAGTAACAATGAGCAGTTCTTC. It is translated as CASSQFRDSNNEQFF.

The chain couples TRBV6-5 to TRBJ1-2; TRBD1 is a possible D gene (6 bases). CDR1 is MNHEY and CDR2 is SVGAGI in the germline V gene. Trimming shortened V by 6 bases and J by 7 bases, and 12 bases separated the two germline ends. The CDR3 consists of 12 residues. CDR3 coding DNA: TGTGCCAGCAGGGCCGGGGGGCTTGGCTACACCTTC. It yields the protein CASRAGGLGYTF.

The chain links TRBV9 to TRBJ1-1; D unclear. This CDR3 is 13 amino acids long. V was shortened by 4 bases and J by 6 bases, with 13 bases between the two germline ends. The V gene's germline CDR1 is SGDLS and CDR2 YYNGEE. CDR3: CASSSDPGAEAFF. The CDR3 DNA is TGTGCCAGCAGCTCTGACCCCGGGGCTGAAGCTTTCTTT. Full variable domain (outside the CDR3, taken from reference TRBV9 and TRBJ1-1): DSGVTQTPKHLITATGQRVTLRCSPRSGDLSVYWYQQSLDQGLQFLIQYYNGEERAKGNILERFSAQQFPDLHSELNLSSLELGDSALYFCASSSDPGAEAFFGQGTRLTVV.

V is TRBV4-3 and J is TRBJ1-4; D is undetermined. The germline V gene encodes CDR1 LGHNA and CDR2 YSLEER. The V end lost 1 base, the J end lost 5 bases, and 8 bases lay between the germline ends. This CDR3 is built from 14 residues. Here the CDR3 DNA reads TGCGCCAGCAGCCAAGCCCGCGGGAATGAAAAACTGTTTTTT. The encoded protein is CASSQARGNEKLFF.

The CDR3 is CASSEWGYRGRGYTF. CDR3 DNA: TGTGCCAGCAGTGAATGGGGCTACAGGGGCCGCGGCTACACCTTC. V is TRBV6-1 and J is TRBJ1-2; 7 nucleotides line up with TRBD1. Per germline, CDR1 MNHNS and CDR2 SASEGT. CDR3 length: 15 residues. Trimming cost V 2 bases and J 8 bases; bases outside gene matches: 11.

The CDR3, as DNA: TGTGCCTGGAGTCATACTGCGAGCGGCCAAGAGACCCAGTACTTC. As protein: CAWSHTASGQETQYF. The rearrangement uses TRBV30 and TRBJ2-5; D is perhaps TRBD2 (5 bases). CDR3 length: 15 amino acids. V was clipped by 2 bases and J by 1 base, with 14 bases between them. Germline assignment: CDR1 GTSNPN and CDR2 SVGIG (reference sequence).

This clone was picked up a small number of times. J is TRBJ1-5 and V is TRBV2; D is unclear. The V gene's germline CDR1 is SNHLY and CDR2 FYNNEI. CDR3 size: 14 residues. V shed 1 base and J shed 5 bases, with 9 bases lying between them. The CDR3 nucleotides are TGTGCCAGCAGTGAAGGGGGAGGGCATCAGCCCCAGCATTTT. Its protein product is CASSEGGGHQPQHF.

This clone showed up just a few times. This chain connects TRBV5-1 to TRBJ1-4, with D perhaps TRBD1 (5 bases). The CDR3 is 14 residues long. Germline V lookup: CDR1 SGHRS, CDR2 YFSETQ. Deletions cut 1 base from V and 8 bases from J, with 12 bases between. CDR3 nucleotides: TGCGCCAGCAGCTTGTGGGGGGATGGGGAAAAACTGTTTTTT. Translating it yields CASSLWGDGEKLFF.